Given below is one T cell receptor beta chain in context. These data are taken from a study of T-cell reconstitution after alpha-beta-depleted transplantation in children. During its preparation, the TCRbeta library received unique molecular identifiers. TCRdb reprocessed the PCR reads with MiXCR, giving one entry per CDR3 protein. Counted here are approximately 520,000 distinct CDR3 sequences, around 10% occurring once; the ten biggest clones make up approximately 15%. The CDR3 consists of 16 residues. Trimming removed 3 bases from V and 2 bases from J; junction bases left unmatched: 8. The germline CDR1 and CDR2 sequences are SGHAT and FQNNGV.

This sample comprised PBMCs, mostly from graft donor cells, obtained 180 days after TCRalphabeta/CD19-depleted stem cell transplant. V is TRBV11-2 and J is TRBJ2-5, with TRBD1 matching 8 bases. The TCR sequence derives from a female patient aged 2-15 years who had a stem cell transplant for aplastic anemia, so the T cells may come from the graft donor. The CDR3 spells CASSFRDRPFQETQYF. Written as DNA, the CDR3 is TGTGCCAGCAGCTTCCGGGACAGGCCCTTTCAAGAGACCCAGTACTTC.